Listed below are T cell receptor beta chains from one sample, sequenced in a study of monozygotic twins with inflammatory bowel disease. No DNA is given; TCRdb re-called the 5' RACE reads and lists each CDR3 protein once. The sample totals 400,000 to 500,000 distinct CDR3 sequences. Sample: blood. The receptors shown here come from a human donor with ulcerative colitis or Crohn's disease, or a healthy co-twin of an affected twin (not recorded which). Both conserved end residues are part of each CDR3.

cdr3_length	j_call	v_call	cdr3_aa
16	TRBJ2-3	TRBV9	CASSDRREGPTDTQYF
15	TRBJ2-1	TRBV3-1	CASSQGLAGLGEQFF
14	TRBJ1-5	TRBV10-3	CAIASDRENQPQHF
14	TRBJ2-7	TRBV28	CASSSGLAANEQYF
13	TRBJ2-3	TRBV18	CASSPPTAVTQYF
15	TRBJ2-1	TRBV12-3/TRBV12-4	CASSPALRLVDEQFF
15	TRBJ1-4	TRBV5-1	CASSPMGGAYEKLFF
15	TRBJ2-3	TRBV20-1	CSARRSGFSTDTQYF
13	TRBJ2-7	TRBV2	CASAGRSSYEQYF
14	TRBJ2-2	TRBV19	CASRPTVNTGELFF
15	TRBJ2-2	TRBV12-3/TRBV12-4	CASSHTKPVVGELFF
14	TRBJ1-1	TRBV28	CASSRRIRNTEAFF
15	TRBJ1-5	TRBV25-1	CASRGPGSPNQPQHF
13	TRBJ2-1	TRBV13	CASSLGGGGGEIF
14	TRBJ2-4	TRBV2	CASNPSPGKNIQYF